A single sample gave rise to the 18 T cell receptor beta chains below, sequenced in a study of blood T cell repertoires in COVID-19 (dated by TCRdb to 2019 to 2021). Library construction relied on the immunoSEQ multiplex PCR assay. TCRdb took this table from immuneACCESS and kept in-frame rearrangements with V and J called. Such tables lack part of the clones; where checked against another copy, unresolved V genes explain under half of the gap, and the rest is unexplained. This sample comprises under 200,000 clones, about 89% of them detected only once. The ten largest make up approximately 0.77% of the sample. Sequenced sample: PBMCs or T cells enriched from blood (not recorded which). These receptors came from a young woman who had recovered from COVID-19.

The CDR3 loop reads CASSFDRVGTGELFF. The DNA of the CDR3 is TGCGCCAGCAGCTTCGACAGGGTGGGCACCGGGGAGCTGTTTTTT. The chain uses TRBV5-1 and TRBJ2-2, with 7 bases lining up with TRBD1. The CDR3 covers 15 residues. The V gene end was trimmed by 2 bases and the J gene end by 4 bases; junction bases not matched to a gene: 5. CDR1 is SGHRS and CDR2 is YFSETQ in the germline V gene.

The chain carries TRBV14 and TRBJ2-2, with TRBD1 matching over 7 bases. Trimming took 2 bases from V and 5 from J; bases not matched to a gene: 5. Germline CDR1 reads SGHDN; CDR2 reads FVKESK. This CDR3 comprises 15 residues. CDR3 nucleotides: TGTGCCAGCAGCCAATCTAGGGGGCAGACCGGGGAGCTGTTTTTT. This sequence encodes CASSQSRGQTGELFF.

The chain joins TRBV27 to TRBJ2-7; 16 bases fit TRBD2. V lost 5 bases and J lost 6; bases outside the gene matches: 16. The CDR3 totals 19 residues. Per the germline V gene, CDR1 is MNHEY and CDR2 is SMNVEV (reference sequence). For the CDR3, the DNA is TGTGCCAGCAGTCCCAGAGGTGGGACTAGCGGGAGGGTTGAGGGCGAGCAGTACTTC. Translated, it gives CASSPRGGTSGRVEGEQYF.

This chain joins TRBV14 and TRBJ2-2; no firm D call. The CDR3 totals 13 residues. V lost 2 bases to trimming and J lost 4 bases, with 5 bases between them. The germline V gene has CDR1 SGHDN and CDR2 FVKESK. DNA for the CDR3: TGTGCCAGCAGCCAAAAGCTCACCGGGGAGCTGTTTTTT. Amino acids: CASSQKLTGELFF.

This chain links TRBV5-4 with TRBJ2-5; tentatively, D is TRBD2 (5 bases). The CDR3 sequence is 15 residues long. Trimming removed 6 bases from V and 2 bases from J, with 17 bases in between. Germline V gene sequence: CDR1 SGHNT, CDR2 YYREEE (reference sequence). CDR3 residues: CASKLFAGPQETQYF. The CDR3 DNA sequence: TGTGCCAGCAAGCTTTTTGCGGGTCCTCAAGAGACCCAGTACTTC.

The V and J genes are TRBV6-1 and TRBJ2-3; D is ambiguous. The germline V gene has CDR1 MNHNS and CDR2 SASEGT. The CDR3 extends over 15 amino acids. V lost 2 bases, J lost 2 bases, and 11 bases lay in between. CDR3 DNA sequence: TGTGCCAGCAGTGAAAACGGTCTTCCCACAGATACGCAGTATTTT. Encoded protein: CASSENGLPTDTQYF.

This chain joins TRBV7-3 and TRBJ2-2; D is perhaps TRBD1 (6 bases). The length of the CDR3 is 16 residues. The germline V gene has CDR1 SGHTA and CDR2 FQGTGA. V gave up 2 bases and J gave up 5 bases, with 15 bases separating them. The CDR3 region has the DNA TGTGCCAGCAGCTTATCTCTGGGGGCCGGTACCGGGGAGCTGTTTTTT. Translated, it gives CASSLSLGAGTGELFF.

This clone was recorded once. CDR3 sequence: CASSLGQGGEKLFF. CDR3 nucleotides: TGTGCCAGCAGCCTTGGACAGGGAGGAGAAAAACTGTTTTTT. The rearrangement joins TRBV7-2 to TRBJ1-4; 8 nucleotides agree with TRBD1. The CDR3 extends over 14 amino acids. With 5 bases clipped from V and 8 bases from J, the junction kept 7 bases outside the gene matches. Germline-derived CDR1 and CDR2 are SGHTA and FQGNSA.

The rearrangement joins TRBV4-3 to TRBJ2-3, with a possible D match to TRBD2 (6 bases). There are 13 residues in the CDR3. The V end was cut by 2 bases, the J end by 10 bases, with 13 bases between. Germline CDR1 reads LGHNA; CDR2 reads YSLEER. The CDR3 region is CASSQIMEGSQYF. The CDR3 DNA sequence: TGCGCCAGCAGCCAAATTATGGAGGGGTCGCAGTATTTT.

The chain recombines TRBV18 with TRBJ2-7, with TRBD2 matching 10 bases. With V trimmed by 3 bases and J by 6 bases, 8 bases remained unmatched. This CDR3 has 15 residues. CDR1 and CDR2 (germline): KGHSH, LQKENI. CDR3 residues: CASSPRLAGESEQYF. Written as DNA, the CDR3 is TGTGCCAGCTCACCTAGGCTAGCGGGAGAGTCCGAGCAGTACTTC.

The V and J genes are TRBV5-1 and TRBJ1-3; D not certain. The CDR3 has 17 residues. The germline V gene has CDR1 SGHRS and CDR2 YFSETQ. V lost 3 bases to trimming and J lost 0 bases, with 16 bases between them. The CDR3 is CASSSEGSWASGNTIYF. CDR3 coding DNA: TGCGCCAGCAGCTCGGAGGGTTCATGGGCCTCTGGAAACACCATATATTTT.

The genes are TRBV9 and TRBJ1-1; D is undetermined. Trimming took 0 bases from V and 0 from J, leaving 6 bases between them. The length of the CDR3 is 14 residues. CDR1 and CDR2 from the germline V gene are SGDLS and YYNGEE. The CDR3 coding sequence is TGTGCCAGCAGCGTAGTAATTTTGAACACTGAAGCTTTCTTT. It translates to CASSVVILNTEAFF.

The chain combines TRBV6-5 with TRBJ2-7; possibly TRBD2 for D (5 bases). This CDR3 has 13 residues. Germline V gene sequence: CDR1 MNHEY, CDR2 SVGAGI. The V end lost 6 bases, the J end lost 7 bases, and 16 bases lay between the germline ends. The CDR3 DNA reads as TGTGCCAGCAGCCAAGACGAAACGGGGGAGCAGTACTTC. This codes for CASSQDETGEQYF.

This sequence joins TRBV19 and TRBJ2-3, with D possibly matching TRBD2 (6 bases). Trimming took off 3 bases at V and 2 bases at J, with 9 bases between the two ends. The CDR3 runs 14 residues. Germline V gene lookup returns CDR1 LNHDA and CDR2 SQIVND (reference sequence). The CDR3 DNA follows: TGTGCCAGTAGTATTGCTAGCGTCACAGATACGCAGTATTTT. Translating it yields CASSIASVTDTQYF. Looking up the rest from reference TRBV19 and TRBJ2-3 gives the full variable domain: DGGITQSPKYLFRKEGQNVTLSCEQNLNHDAMYWYRQDPGQGLRLIYYSQIVNDFQKGDIAEGYSVSREKKESFPLTVTSAQKNPTAFYLCASSIASVTDTQYFGPGTRLTVL.

Only a few counts were recorded for this clone. The V call is TRBV10-3, the J call TRBJ1-1; no firm D call. The CDR3 runs to 12 residues. With 9 bases removed from V and 4 bases from J, the gap between germline ends came to 12 bases. Germline CDR1 and CDR2: ENHRY and SYGVKD. This chain's CDR3 is CAIRNEATEAFF. CDR3 coding DNA: TGTGCCATTCGGAATGAGGCCACTGAAGCTTTCTTT.

The chain is built from TRBV27 and TRBJ1-1; D remains ambiguous. The CDR3 runs 14 residues. V lost 1 base and J 1 base, leaving 7 bases between the germline ends. Germline V gene sequence: CDR1 MNHEY, CDR2 SMNVEV (reference sequence). CDR3 residues: CASSLLVGNTEAFF. The DNA for the CDR3 is TGTGCCAGCAGTTTATTAGTCGGGAACACTGAAGCTTTCTTT.

The V and J genes are TRBV9 and TRBJ1-1, with D tentatively TRBD1 (5 bases). Trimming stripped 0 bases from V and 4 bases from J, with 13 bases between. Per the germline V gene, CDR1 is SGDLS and CDR2 is YYNGEE. This CDR3 is 15 amino acids long. The CDR3 coding sequence is TGTGCCAGCAGCGTAGAGGGGTATGGGTCCACTGAAGCTTTCTTT. Translating gives CASSVEGYGSTEAFF.

V and J are TRBV19 and TRBJ1-5; the D gene is possibly TRBD1 (5 bases). This CDR3 is 16 amino acids long. CDR1 is LNHDA and CDR2 is SQIVND in the germline V gene (reference sequence). V lost 6 bases, J lost 6 bases, and 21 bases lay in between. CDR3 in amino acids: CASRDWRARAGQPQHF. In DNA form, the CDR3 reads TGTGCCAGTAGGGATTGGAGGGCCAGGGCAGGTCAGCCCCAGCATTTT.